This TCR beta chain came from a study of identical twins. For this clonotype: Antigen: not known.

Study observations and caveats: Possibly, invariant MAIT and iNKT cells partly confounded zero-insertion analyses.

TCRdb used MiXCR to reprocess the 5' RACE reads, holding one entry per CDR3 protein. The sample yields 700,000 or so distinct CDR3 sequences, around 8.3% seen once. Between the trimmed V and J ends, which lost 7 bases and 0 bases, there was a span of 18 bases. The CDR3 sequence is 16 residues long. Germline values: CDR1 SNHLY, CDR2 FYNNEI. These same data were also listed under a study on yellow fever vaccine responses in identical twins.

Sequencing was carried out using PBMCs. This receptor was identified in a woman aged 18-29 years in good health. The V call is TRBV2, the J call TRBJ1-1, with D possibly TRBD1 on 5 matching bases. CDR3 region: CASTGASGRMNTEAFF. CDR3 sequence (DNA): TGTGCCAGCACCGGCGCTTCGGGACGGATGAACACTGAAGCTTTCTTT.